Presented here are 21 T cell receptor beta chains from one specimen sequenced in a study of early T cells in non-severe SARS-CoV-2 infection. TCRdb re-derived calls from the 5' RACE reads in MiXCR, one entry per CDR3 protein. The sample has approximately 76,000 distinct CDR3 sequences, around 12% seen once. The material sequenced was whole blood. The receptor set was obtained from an adult who was a healthcare worker with PCR-confirmed SARS-CoV-2 infection or an uninfected control (not recorded which).

The V gene is TRBV20-1, the J gene TRBJ1-1, with a tentative D call TRBD1 (6 bases). V lost 3 bases and J lost 6, with 11 bases in between. Per the germline V gene, CDR1 is DFQATT and CDR2 is SNEGSKA (reference sequence). The CDR3 has 12 residues. The CDR3 loop is CSASGGYAEAFF. The CDR3 DNA is TGCAGTGCTAGCGGGGGCTACGCTGAAGCTTTCTTT.

This clonotype qualifies as medium-sized. J is TRBJ2-2 and V is TRBV28; no clear D gene. The germline V gene has CDR1 MDHEN and CDR2 SYDVKM. V lost 11 bases, J lost 2 bases, and 15 bases lay in between. This CDR3 is 14 amino acids long. The CDR3 DNA sequence: TGTGCCGGTCGGCAGGATTTAAACACCGGGGAGCTGTTTTTT. Its protein product is CAGRQDLNTGELFF.

Ten or more counts support this clonotype. This chain joins TRBV28 and TRBJ1-5; TRBD1 agrees at 7 bases. The germline V gene has CDR1 MDHEN and CDR2 SYDVKM. The CDR3 is made up of 15 amino acids. V trimming: 2 bases; J trimming: 3 bases; junction bases outside the gene matches: 4. The CDR3 sequence is CASSLQTGNNQPQHF. The CDR3 DNA is TGTGCCAGCAGTTTACAGACAGGGAACAATCAGCCCCAGCATTTT.

The sample holds many counts of this clonotype. The rearrangement joins TRBV27 to TRBJ2-5; 11 nucleotides match TRBD2. The ends lost 3 bases at V and 4 bases at J; junction bases unmatched: 4. The CDR3 loop spans 15 amino acids. Germline CDR1 and CDR2: MNHEY and SMNVEV (reference sequence). CDR3 sequence: CASSFFGTSGETQYF. As DNA, the CDR3 is TGTGCCAGCAGTTTCTTCGGGACTAGCGGAGAGACCCAGTACTTC.

This clonotype was detected ten times or more. V gene TRBV25-1 combines with J gene TRBJ2-7; D possibly matches TRBD1 or TRBD2 (6 bases each). The V gene lost 8 bases and the J gene lost 4 bases, with 12 bases spanning the gap. Germline-derived CDR1 and CDR2 are MGHDK and SYGVNS. This CDR3 is built from 12 residues. The CDR3 region is CASAGQFYEQYF. CDR3 DNA sequence: TGTGCCAGCGCGGGACAATTTTACGAGCAGTACTTC.

This clonotype was seen a handful of times. The CDR3 nucleotides are TGTGCAACCACAGATACGCAGTATTTT. Translated, it gives CATTDTQYF. The gene calls are TRBV7-9 and TRBJ2-3; D is undetermined. The germline V gene encodes CDR1 SEHNR and CDR2 FQNEAQ (reference sequence). The CDR3 is 9 amino acids.

This clonotype appeared many times. The limits of the CDR3 on the DNA are not certain, so only TCRdb's listed CDR3 is given. The chain carries TRBV24-1 and TRBJ1-1. The length of the CDR3 is 12 amino acids, counting both ends. Germline assignment: CDR1 KGHDR and CDR2 SFDVKD. The CDR3 here is CATSDFGDEAFF.

The table lists this clonotype with many counts. The gene calls are TRBV10-2 and TRBJ1-3, with 7 positions matching TRBD1. Trimming at V came to 7 bases and at J to 2 bases, leaving 8 bases not matched to a gene. This CDR3 spans 15 amino acids. Germline V CDR1 and CDR2: WSHSY, SAAADI. The CDR3 DNA is TGCGCCAGCATGGGACAGCAGGGGACTGGAAACACCATATATTTT. Translated: CASMGQQGTGNTIYF.

This clonotype was counted many times. The chain couples TRBV11-2 to TRBJ2-4; 8 nucleotides match TRBD2. Germline CDR1 reads SGHAT; CDR2 reads FQNNGV. The CDR3 length is 16 residues. J lost 7 bases, V lost 4 bases, and 12 bases had no gene match. Written as DNA, the CDR3 is TGTGCCAGCAGCTCCCGGGGGGCGGGAGGCAGGAACATTCAGTACTTC. Its protein is CASSSRGAGGRNIQYF.

This clonotype was seen repeatedly, ten times or more. CDR3 sequence: CASSHRRQNEQYF. Written as DNA, the CDR3 is TGCGCCAGCAGCCACCGCAGACAGAACGAGCAGTACTTC. The chain couples TRBV4-3 to TRBJ2-7; maybe TRBD1 (5 bases). Trimming removed 3 bases from V and 5 bases from J, with 11 bases in between. Germline values: CDR1 LGHNA, CDR2 YSLEER. This CDR3 spans 13 amino acids.

This clonotype was found many times. V usage is TRBV7-2 and J usage is TRBJ1-1; D call uncertain. The V gene's germline CDR1 is SGHTA and CDR2 FQGNSA. The CDR3 covers 13 residues. V lost 5 bases and J 6 bases, leaving 13 bases between the germline ends. CDR3 DNA: TGTGCCAGCAGCCCAACTCTTCTTTCTGAAGCTTTCTTT. This codes for CASSPTLLSEAFF.

Ten or more counts support this clonotype. The V and J genes are TRBV6-5 and TRBJ1-1, with 9 bases identical to TRBD1. V was pared by 2 bases and J by 5 bases, with 12 bases of the junction left unmatched. The CDR3 sequence is 17 residues long. Germline loops: CDR1 MNHEY, CDR2 SVGAGI. The CDR3 is CASSYDGTGLGGTEAFF. The CDR3 region has the DNA TGTGCCAGCAGTTACGATGGGACAGGGTTAGGTGGAACTGAAGCTTTCTTT.

This clonotype was counted at least ten times. The chain carries TRBV3-1 and TRBJ2-2; 7 bases match TRBD1. V gave up 1 base and J gave up 4 bases; unmatched junction bases: 9. Germline V gives CDR1 LGHDT, CDR2 YNNKEL (reference sequence). This CDR3 has 17 residues. The CDR3 DNA follows: TGTGCCAGCAGCCAAGGTGCCGGGACAGTTAGCACCGGGGAGCTGTTTTTT. Translation gives CASSQGAGTVSTGELFF. The variable domain in full, completed from reference TRBV3-1 and TRBJ2-2, reads DTAVSQTPKYLVTQMGNDKSIKCEQNLGHDTMYWYKQDSKKFLKIMFSYNNKELIINETVPNRFSPKSPDKAHLNLHINSLELGDSAVYFCASSQGAGTVSTGELFFGEGSRLTVL.

Many counts were recorded for this clonotype. CDR3 in DNA: TGCGCCAGCAGCCTACAGGGGTCTGGGAACTACGAGCAGTACTTC. It specifies CASSLQGSGNYEQYF. The chain is built from TRBV4-3 and TRBJ2-7; 7 bases line up with TRBD1. The germline gives CDR1 LGHNA, CDR2 YSLEER. The CDR3 has 15 amino acids. V trimming: 4 bases; J trimming: 3 bases; junction bases outside the gene matches: 9.

This clonotype turned up a few times. The chain couples TRBV12-3 or TRBV12-4 to TRBJ1-2; D might be TRBD1 (5 bases). The CDR3 consists of 16 residues. With 3 bases removed from V and 0 bases from J, the gap between germline ends came to 14 bases. The CDR3 DNA follows: TGTGCCAGCAGTTTGAGCCGGGACGGACCTAACTATGGCTACACCTTC. Translation gives CASSLSRDGPNYGYTF.

The table lists this clonotype with many counts. The V and J genes are TRBV7-8 and TRBJ2-6; D is unclear. CDR1 is SGHVS, CDR2 FQNEAQ, per germline. The V end was cut by 5 bases, the J end by 0 bases, with 8 bases between. The CDR3 is made up of 15 amino acids. The CDR3 is CASSAAYSGANVLTF. The DNA of the CDR3 is TGTGCCAGCAGCGCTGCCTACTCTGGGGCCAACGTCCTGACTTTC. Drawing the rest from reference TRBV7-8 and TRBJ2-6, the complete variable domain is GAGVSQSPRYKVAKRGQDVALRCDPISGHVSLFWYQQALGQGPEFLTYFQNEAQLDKSGLPSDRFFAERPEGSVSTLKIQRTQQEDSAVYLCASSAAYSGANVLTFGAGSRLTVL.

This clonotype was counted at least ten times. J is TRBJ1-1 and V is TRBV10-2, with D hard to call. Germline-derived CDR1 and CDR2 are WSHSY and SAAADI. This CDR3 is 12 amino acids long. The V end lost 6 bases, the J end lost 7 bases, and 12 bases lay between the germline ends. The CDR3 region is CASRFGGFEAFF. CDR3 bases: TGCGCCAGCAGATTCGGAGGGTTTGAAGCTTTCTTT.

This clonotype was counted ten times or more. The chain combines TRBV27 with TRBJ2-7, with D uncertain. Trimming took off 2 bases at V and 4 bases at J, with 6 bases between the two ends. This CDR3 spans 12 amino acids. The germline CDR1 and CDR2 sequences are MNHEY and SMNVEV (reference sequence). CDR3 sequence (DNA): TGTGCCAGCAGTTTACTCGGGTACGAGCAGTACTTC. Translated, it gives CASSLLGYEQYF.

There are many counts of this clonotype. The chain joins TRBV30 to TRBJ1-1; the match to TRBD1 covers 9 bases. J was trimmed by 2 bases and V by 1 base; bases with no gene match: 2. The CDR3 loop spans 14 amino acids. Germline CDR1 and CDR2: GTSNPN and SVGIG (reference sequence). This chain's CDR3 is CAWSGDRVNTEAFF. CDR3 DNA sequence: TGTGCCTGGAGTGGGGACAGGGTCAACACTGAAGCTTTCTTT.

This clonotype was counted at least ten times. V and J are TRBV5-4 and TRBJ2-7; D uncertain. This CDR3 is built from 16 residues. The germline V gene encodes CDR1 SGHNT and CDR2 YYREEE (reference sequence). V dropped 0 bases and J dropped 6 bases, with 19 bases sitting between them. The chain's CDR3 is CASSLVPVSPPREQYF. The CDR3 DNA sequence: TGTGCCAGCAGCTTGGTTCCGGTTAGCCCCCCTCGCGAGCAGTACTTC.

This clonotype was counted many times. The chain has TRBV29-1 and TRBJ1-1; D gene unclear. CDR3 size: 13 residues. Per the germline V gene, CDR1 is SQVTM and CDR2 is ANQGSEA. Trimming removed 0 bases at V and 3 bases at J, with 8 bases between. Here the CDR3 DNA reads TGCAGCGTTGAAGATTCAGGTTACACTGAAGCTTTCTTT. Translating it yields CSVEDSGYTEAFF.